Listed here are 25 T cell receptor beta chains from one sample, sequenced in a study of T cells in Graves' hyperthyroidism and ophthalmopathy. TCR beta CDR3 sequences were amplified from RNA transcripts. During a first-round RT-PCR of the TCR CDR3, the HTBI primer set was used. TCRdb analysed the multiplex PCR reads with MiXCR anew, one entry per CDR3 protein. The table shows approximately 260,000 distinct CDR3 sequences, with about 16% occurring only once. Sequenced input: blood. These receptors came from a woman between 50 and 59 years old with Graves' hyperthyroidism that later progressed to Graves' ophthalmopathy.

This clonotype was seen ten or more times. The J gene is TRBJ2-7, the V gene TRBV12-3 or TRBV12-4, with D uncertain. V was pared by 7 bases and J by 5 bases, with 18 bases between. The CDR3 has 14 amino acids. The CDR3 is CASTPVGPGDEQYF. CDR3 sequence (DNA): TGTGCCAGCACCCCAGTCGGGCCTGGGGACGAGCAGTACTTC.

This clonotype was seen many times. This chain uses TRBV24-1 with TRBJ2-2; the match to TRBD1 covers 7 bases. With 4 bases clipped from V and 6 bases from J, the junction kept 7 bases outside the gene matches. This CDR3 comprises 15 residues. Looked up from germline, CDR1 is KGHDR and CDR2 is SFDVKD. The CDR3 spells CATSDTRGGPGELFF. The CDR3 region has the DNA TGTGCCACCAGTGACACCCGAGGGGGCCCCGGGGAGCTGTTTTTT.

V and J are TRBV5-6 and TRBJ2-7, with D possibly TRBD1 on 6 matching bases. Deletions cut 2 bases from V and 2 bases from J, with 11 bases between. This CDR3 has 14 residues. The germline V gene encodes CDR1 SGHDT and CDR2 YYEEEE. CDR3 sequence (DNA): TGTGCCAGCAGCTTACAGGGAATTGCCTACGAGCAGTACTTC. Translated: CASSLQGIAYEQYF.

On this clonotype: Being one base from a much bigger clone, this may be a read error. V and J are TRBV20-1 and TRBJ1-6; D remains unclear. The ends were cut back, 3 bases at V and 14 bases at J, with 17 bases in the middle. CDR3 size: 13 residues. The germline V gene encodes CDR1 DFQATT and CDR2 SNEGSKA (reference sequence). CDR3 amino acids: CSASEGQWSSLHF. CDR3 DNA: TGCAGTGCTAGTGAAGGGCAGTGGTCATCCCTCCACTTT.

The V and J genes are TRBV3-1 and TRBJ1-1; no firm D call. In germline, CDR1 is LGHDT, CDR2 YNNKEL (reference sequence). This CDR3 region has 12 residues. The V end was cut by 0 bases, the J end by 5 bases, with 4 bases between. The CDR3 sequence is CASSQDVTEAFF. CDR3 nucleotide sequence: TGTGCCAGCAGCCAAGACGTAACTGAAGCTTTCTTT.

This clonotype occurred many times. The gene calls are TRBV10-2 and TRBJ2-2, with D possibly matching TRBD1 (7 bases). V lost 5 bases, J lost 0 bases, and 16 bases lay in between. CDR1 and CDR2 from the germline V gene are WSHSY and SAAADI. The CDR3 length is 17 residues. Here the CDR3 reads CASSRQGLSPNTGELFF. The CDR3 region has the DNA TGCGCCAGCAGTAGACAGGGACTCTCCCCGAACACCGGGGAGCTGTTTTTT.

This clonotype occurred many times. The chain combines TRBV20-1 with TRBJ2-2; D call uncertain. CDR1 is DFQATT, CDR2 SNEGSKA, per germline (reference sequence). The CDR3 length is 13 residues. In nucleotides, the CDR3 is TGCAGCGCAGTCCAGTCCGGAACCGGGGAGCTGTTTTTT. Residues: CSAVQSGTGELFF.

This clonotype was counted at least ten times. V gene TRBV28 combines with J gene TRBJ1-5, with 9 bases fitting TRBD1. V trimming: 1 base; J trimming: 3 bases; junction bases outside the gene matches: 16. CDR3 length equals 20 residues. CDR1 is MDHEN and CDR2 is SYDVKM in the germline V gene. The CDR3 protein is CASSLSHLPSDRGYNQPQHF. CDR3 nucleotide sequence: TGTGCCAGCAGTTTATCCCACCTCCCCTCAGACAGGGGGTACAATCAGCCCCAGCATTTT.

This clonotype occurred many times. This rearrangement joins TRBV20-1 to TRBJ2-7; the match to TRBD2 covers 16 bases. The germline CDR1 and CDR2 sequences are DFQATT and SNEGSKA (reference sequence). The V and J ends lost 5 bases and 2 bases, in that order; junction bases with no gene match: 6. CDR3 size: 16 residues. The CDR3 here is CSAPSGTSGRAYEQYF. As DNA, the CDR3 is TGCAGTGCTCCTTCCGGGACTAGCGGGAGGGCCTACGAGCAGTACTTC.

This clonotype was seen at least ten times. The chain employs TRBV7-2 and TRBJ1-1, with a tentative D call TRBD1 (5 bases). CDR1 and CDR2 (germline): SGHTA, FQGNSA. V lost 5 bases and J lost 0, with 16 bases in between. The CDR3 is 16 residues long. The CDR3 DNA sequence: TGTGCCAGCAGCGTCCGACGGACACATTTGAACACTGAAGCTTTCTTT. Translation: CASSVRRTHLNTEAFF. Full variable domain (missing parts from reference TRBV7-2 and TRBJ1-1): GAGVSQSPSNKVTEKGKDVELRCDPISGHTALYWYRQSLGQGLEFLIYFQGNSAPDKSGLPSDRFSAERTGGSVSTLTIQRTQQEDSAVYLCASSVRRTHLNTEAFFGQGTRLTVV.

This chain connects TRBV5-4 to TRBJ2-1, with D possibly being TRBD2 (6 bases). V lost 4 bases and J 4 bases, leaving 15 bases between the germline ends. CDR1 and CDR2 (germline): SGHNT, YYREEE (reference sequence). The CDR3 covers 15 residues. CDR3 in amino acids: CASSHRDFLYNEQFF. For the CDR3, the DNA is TGTGCCAGCAGCCACCGGGACTTCCTTTACAATGAGCAGTTCTTC.

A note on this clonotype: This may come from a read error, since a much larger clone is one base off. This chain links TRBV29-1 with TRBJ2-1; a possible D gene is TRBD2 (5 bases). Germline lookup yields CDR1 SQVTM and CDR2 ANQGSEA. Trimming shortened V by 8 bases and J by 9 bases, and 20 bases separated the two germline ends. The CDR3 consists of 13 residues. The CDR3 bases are TGCAGCTCAGAGGGAGTACCAGCTGGTGAGCAGTTCTTC. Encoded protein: CSSEGVPAGEQFF.

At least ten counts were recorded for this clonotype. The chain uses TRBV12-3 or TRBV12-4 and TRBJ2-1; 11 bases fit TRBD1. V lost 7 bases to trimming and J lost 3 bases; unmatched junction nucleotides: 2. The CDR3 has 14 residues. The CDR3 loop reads CASTGTGGYNEQFF. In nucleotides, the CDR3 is TGTGCCAGCACTGGGACAGGGGGCTACAATGAGCAGTTCTTC.

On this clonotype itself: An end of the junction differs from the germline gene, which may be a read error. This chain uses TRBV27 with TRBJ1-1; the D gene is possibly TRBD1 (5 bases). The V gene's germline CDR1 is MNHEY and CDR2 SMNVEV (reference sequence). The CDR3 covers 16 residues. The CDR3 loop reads CASSLRDFDMNSEAFF. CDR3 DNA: TGTGCCAGCAGTTTAAGGGACTTTGACATGAACTCTGAAGCTTTCTTT.

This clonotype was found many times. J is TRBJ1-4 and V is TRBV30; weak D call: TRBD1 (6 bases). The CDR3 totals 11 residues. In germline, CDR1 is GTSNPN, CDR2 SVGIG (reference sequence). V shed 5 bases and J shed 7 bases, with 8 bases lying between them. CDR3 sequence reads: CAWDRSEKLFF. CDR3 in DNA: TGTGCCTGGGACAGGAGTGAAAAACTGTTTTTT.

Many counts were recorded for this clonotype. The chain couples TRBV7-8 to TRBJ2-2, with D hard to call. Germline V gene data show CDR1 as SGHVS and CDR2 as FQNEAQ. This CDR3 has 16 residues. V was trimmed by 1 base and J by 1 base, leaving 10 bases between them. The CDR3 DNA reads TGTGCCAGCAGCTTAGTGGCACGGGTGAACACCGGGGAGCTGTTTTTT. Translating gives CASSLVARVNTGELFF.

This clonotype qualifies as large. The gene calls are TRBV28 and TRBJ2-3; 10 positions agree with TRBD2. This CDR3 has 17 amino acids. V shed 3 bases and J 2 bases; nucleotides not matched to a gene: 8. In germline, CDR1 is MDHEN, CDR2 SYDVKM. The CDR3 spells CASSLRVAGGFTDTQYF. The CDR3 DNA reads TGTGCCAGCAGTTTGAGGGTAGCGGGAGGCTTCACAGATACGCAGTATTTT.

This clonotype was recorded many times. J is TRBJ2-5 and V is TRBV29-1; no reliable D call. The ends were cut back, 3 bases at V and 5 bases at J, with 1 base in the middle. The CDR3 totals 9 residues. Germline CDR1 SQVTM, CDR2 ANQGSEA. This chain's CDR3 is CSVDETQYF. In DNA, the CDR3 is TGCAGCGTTGATGAGACCCAGTACTTC.

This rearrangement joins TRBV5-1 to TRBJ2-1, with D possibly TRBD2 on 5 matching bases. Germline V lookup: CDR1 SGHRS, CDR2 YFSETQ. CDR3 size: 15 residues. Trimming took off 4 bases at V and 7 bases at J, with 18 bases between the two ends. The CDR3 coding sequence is TGCGCCAGCAGCGCCCGTCTGGGGAGAGGAAATGAGCAGTTCTTC. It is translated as CASSARLGRGNEQFF.

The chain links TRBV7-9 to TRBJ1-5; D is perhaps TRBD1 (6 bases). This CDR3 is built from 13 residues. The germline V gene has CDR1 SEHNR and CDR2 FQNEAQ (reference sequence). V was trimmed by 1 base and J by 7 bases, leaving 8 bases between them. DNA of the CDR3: TGTGCCAGCAGCTTAGGACAGGCCCAGCCCCAGCATTTT. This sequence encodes CASSLGQAQPQHF. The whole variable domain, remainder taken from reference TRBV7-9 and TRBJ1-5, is DTGVSQNPRHKITKRGQNVTFRCDPISEHNRLYWYRQTLGQGPEFLTYFQNEAQLEKSRLLSDRFSAERPKGSFSTLEIQRTEQGDSAMYLCASSLGQAQPQHFGDGTRLSIL.

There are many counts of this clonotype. CDR3 in amino acids: CSATDREAYEQYF. CDR3 bases: TGCAGTGCTACGGACAGGGAAGCCTACGAGCAGTACTTC. J is TRBJ2-7 and V is TRBV20-1; 8 nucleotides align to TRBD1. The CDR3 covers 13 residues. CDR1 DFQATT and CDR2 SNEGSKA come from the germline V gene (reference sequence). J gave up 2 bases and V 4 bases, and 4 bases lay outside the gene matches.

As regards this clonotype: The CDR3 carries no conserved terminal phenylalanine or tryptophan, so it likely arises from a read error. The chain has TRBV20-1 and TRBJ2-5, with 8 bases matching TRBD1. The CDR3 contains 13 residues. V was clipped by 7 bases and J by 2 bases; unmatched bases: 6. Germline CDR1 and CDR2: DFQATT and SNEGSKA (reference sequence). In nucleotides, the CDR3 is TGCAGTGTTAAAACAGGGGGTCAAGAGACCCAGTACTCC. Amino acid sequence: CSVKTGGQETQYS.

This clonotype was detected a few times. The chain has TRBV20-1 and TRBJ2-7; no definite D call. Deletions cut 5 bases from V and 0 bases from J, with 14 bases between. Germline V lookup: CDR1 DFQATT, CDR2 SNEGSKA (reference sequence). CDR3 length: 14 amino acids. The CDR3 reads CSAPSFYSSYEQYF. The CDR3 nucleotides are TGCAGTGCTCCTAGTTTTTACTCCTCCTACGAGCAGTACTTC.

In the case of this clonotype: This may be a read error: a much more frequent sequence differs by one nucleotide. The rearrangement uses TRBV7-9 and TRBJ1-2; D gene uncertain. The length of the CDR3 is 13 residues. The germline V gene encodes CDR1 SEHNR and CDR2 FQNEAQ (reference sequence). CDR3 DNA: TGTGCCAGCAGCCAAGCTATGGGAAATGGCTACGCCTTC. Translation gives CASSQAMGNGYAF.

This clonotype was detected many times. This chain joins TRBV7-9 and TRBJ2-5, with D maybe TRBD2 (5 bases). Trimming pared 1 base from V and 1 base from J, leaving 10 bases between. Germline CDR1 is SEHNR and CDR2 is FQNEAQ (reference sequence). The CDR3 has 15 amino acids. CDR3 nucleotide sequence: TGTGCCAGCAGCTTAGTGGCGGCGGGCCAAGAGACCCAGTACTTC. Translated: CASSLVAAGQETQYF.